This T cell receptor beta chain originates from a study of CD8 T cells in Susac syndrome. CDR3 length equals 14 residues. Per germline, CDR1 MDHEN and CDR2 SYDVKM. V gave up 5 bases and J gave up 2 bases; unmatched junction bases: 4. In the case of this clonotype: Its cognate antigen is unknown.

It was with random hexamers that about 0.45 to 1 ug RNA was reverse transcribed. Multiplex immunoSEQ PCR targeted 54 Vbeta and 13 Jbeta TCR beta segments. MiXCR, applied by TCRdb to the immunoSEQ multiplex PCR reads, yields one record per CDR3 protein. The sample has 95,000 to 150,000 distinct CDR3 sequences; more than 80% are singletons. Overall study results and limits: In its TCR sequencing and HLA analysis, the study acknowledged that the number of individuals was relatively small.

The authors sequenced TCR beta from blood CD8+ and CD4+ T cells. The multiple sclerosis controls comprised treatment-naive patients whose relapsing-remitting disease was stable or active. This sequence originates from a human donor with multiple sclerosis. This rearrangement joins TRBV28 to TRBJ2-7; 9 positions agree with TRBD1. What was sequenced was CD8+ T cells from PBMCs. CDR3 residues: CASSGDRVTYEQYF. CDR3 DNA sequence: TGTGCCAGCAGTGGGGACAGGGTTACCTACGAGCAGTACTTC.